The source of this TCR beta chain is a study of blood T cell repertoires in COVID-19. This CDR3 is 16 amino acids long. After removal of 5 bases from V and 3 bases from J, the junction contained 10 bases not matched to a gene. In germline, CDR1 is LNHDA, CDR2 SQIVND (reference sequence). Methods used by the authors: The authors estimated nucleated cell counts from reference gene primer amplification. Clones were read by immunoSEQ multiplex PCR, and TCRdb kept only the in-frame ones, dropping some. That table furnishes V, J and clone size, whereas the DNA furnished D and trimming. The table lists tens of thousands of clones, around 86% of them singletons. This clone was detected a few times.

The chain carries TRBV19 and TRBJ1-5, with 7 bases matching TRBD1. Sequences were obtained from peripheral blood. This sequence originates from a human donor in a cohort sampled during active COVID-19. The CDR3 DNA is TGTGCCAGTAGTCCAGGGACAGCCAACTTCAATCAGCCCCAGCATTTT. It encodes CASSPGTANFNQPQHF. Based on the CDR3 plus reference TRBV19 and TRBJ1-5, the full variable domain is DGGITQSPKYLFRKEGQNVTLSCEQNLNHDAMYWYRQDPGQGLRLIYYSQIVNDFQKGDIAEGYSVSREKKESFPLTVTSAQKNPTAFYLCASSPGTANFNQPQHFGDGTRLSIL.